This entry describes one T cell receptor beta chain. Its specificity is unknown. This sample was included in a study of Ad26.COV2.S vaccination and SARS-CoV-2 variants. As for the study in general: Donor was in the COV1001 Ad26.COV2.S trial arm. Donor got 5x10^10 or 1x10^11 viral particles of Ad26.COV2.S.

Treatment indicated: roughly 20 received Ad26.COV2.S at low or high dose, single or two shots; about 5 received placebo; per-sample allocation not given. Each sample was drawn 63 days after the first injection (of vaccine or placebo). TCRdb's copy holds only in-frame clones and misses some; the assay was immunoSEQ multiplex PCR. This table has 300,000 to 350,000 clones, around 89% appearing once. The study, taken as a whole, reports: Vaccinated individuals (as opposed to placebo recipients) had higher spike-specific TCR breadth.

Per germline, CDR1 SGHAT and CDR2 FQNNGV. This CDR3 is 15 amino acids long. The germline V and J ends were trimmed by 1 base and 0 bases, with 7 bases remaining between them. The chain couples TRBV11-2 to TRBJ2-1; D might be TRBD1 (6 bases). The clonotype comes from a person between 18 and 60 years old who received the Ad26.COV2.S COVID-19 vaccine or a placebo. The sample here was peripheral blood, taken in a trial of Ad26.COV2.S vaccine versus placebo. The CDR3 region has the DNA TGTGCCAGCAGCTTAGCGGGACACTCCTACAATGAGCAGTTCTTC. Translating it yields CASSLAGHSYNEQFF.